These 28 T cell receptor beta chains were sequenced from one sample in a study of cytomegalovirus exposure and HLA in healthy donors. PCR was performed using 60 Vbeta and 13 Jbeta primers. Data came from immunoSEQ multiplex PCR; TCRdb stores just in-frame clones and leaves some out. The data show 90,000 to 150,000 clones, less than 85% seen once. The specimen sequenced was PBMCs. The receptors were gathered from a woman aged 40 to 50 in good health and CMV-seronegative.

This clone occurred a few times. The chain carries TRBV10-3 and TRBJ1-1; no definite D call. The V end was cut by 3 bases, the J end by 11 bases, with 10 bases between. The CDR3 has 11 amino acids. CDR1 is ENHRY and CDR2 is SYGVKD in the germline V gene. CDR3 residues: CAISERRAAFF. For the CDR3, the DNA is TGTGCCATCAGTGAAAGGAGAGCTGCTTTCTTT.

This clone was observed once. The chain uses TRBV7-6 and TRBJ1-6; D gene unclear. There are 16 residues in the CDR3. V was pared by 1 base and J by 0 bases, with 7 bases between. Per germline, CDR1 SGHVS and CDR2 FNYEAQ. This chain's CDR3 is CASSLVVSSYNSPLHF. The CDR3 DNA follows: TGTGCCAGCAGCTTAGTCGTGAGCTCCTATAATTCACCCCTCCACTTT.

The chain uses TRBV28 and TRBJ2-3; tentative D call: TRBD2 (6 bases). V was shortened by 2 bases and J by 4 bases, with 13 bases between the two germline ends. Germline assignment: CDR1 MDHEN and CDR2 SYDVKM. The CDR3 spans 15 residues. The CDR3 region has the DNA TGTGCCAGCAGTTTACTAGGCAGGGAGGCAGATACGCAGTATTTT. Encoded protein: CASSLLGREADTQYF.

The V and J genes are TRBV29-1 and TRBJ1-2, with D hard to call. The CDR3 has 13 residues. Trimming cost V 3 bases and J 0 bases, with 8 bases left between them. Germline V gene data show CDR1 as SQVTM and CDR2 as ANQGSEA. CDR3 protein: CSVDEGANYGYTF. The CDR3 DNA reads TGCAGCGTTGATGAGGGAGCTAACTATGGCTACACCTTC.

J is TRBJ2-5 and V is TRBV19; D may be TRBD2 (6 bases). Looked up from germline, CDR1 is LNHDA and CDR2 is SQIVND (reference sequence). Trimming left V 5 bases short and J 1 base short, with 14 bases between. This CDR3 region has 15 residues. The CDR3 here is CASSVRDSPQETQYF. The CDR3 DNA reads TGTGCCAGTAGTGTCCGGGACTCGCCCCAAGAGACCCAGTACTTC.

The CDR3 DNA follows: TGTGCCTGGCTACCCGGGACAGGGAGGGGGGCCAAAAACATTCAGTACTTC. The encoded protein is CAWLPGTGRGAKNIQYF. This chain uses TRBV30 with TRBJ2-4; 9 nucleotides line up with TRBD1. The CDR3 is 17 amino acids. With V trimmed by 5 bases and J by 1 base, 12 bases remained unmatched. CDR1 and CDR2 from the germline V gene are GTSNPN and SVGIG (reference sequence). Full variable domain (outside the CDR3, taken from reference TRBV30 and TRBJ2-4): SQTIHQWPATLVQPVGSPLSLECTVEGTSNPNLYWYRQAAGRGLQLLFYSVGIGQISSEVPQNLSASRPQDRQFILSSKKLLLSDSGFYLCAWLPGTGRGAKNIQYFGAGTRLSVL.

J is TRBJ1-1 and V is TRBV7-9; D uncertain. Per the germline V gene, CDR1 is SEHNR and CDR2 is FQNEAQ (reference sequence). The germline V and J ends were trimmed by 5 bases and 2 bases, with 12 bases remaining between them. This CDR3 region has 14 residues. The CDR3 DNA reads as TGTGCCAGCAGCCTCATGGGCGTAAACACTGAAGCTTTCTTT. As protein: CASSLMGVNTEAFF.

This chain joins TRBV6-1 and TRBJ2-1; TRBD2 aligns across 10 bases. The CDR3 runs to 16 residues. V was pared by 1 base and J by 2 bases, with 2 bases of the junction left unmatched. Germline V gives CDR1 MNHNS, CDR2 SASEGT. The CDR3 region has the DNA TGTGCCAGCAGTGAAGAGAGCGGGGGGGCCTACAATGAGCAGTTCTTC. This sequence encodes CASSEESGGAYNEQFF.

CDR3 DNA: TGCGCCAGCAGCCAAGTCGGACTAGATACGCAGTATTTT. It encodes CASSQVGLDTQYF. V and J are TRBV4-1 and TRBJ2-3, with a weak D call TRBD2 (5 bases). The V gene's germline CDR1 is MGHRA and CDR2 YSYEKL. Between the trimmed V and J ends, which lost 1 base and 5 bases, there was a span of 7 bases. CDR3 size: 13 residues.

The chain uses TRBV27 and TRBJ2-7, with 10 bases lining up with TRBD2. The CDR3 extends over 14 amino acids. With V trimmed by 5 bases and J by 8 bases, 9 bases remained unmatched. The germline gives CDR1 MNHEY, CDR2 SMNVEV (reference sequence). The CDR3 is CASSGTSEPTKQYF. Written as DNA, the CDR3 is TGTGCCAGCAGTGGGACTAGCGAACCTACCAAGCAGTACTTC.

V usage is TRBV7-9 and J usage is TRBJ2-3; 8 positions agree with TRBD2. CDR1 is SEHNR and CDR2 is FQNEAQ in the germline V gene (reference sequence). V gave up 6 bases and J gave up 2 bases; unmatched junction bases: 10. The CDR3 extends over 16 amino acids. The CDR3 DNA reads TGTGCCAGCAGACCGGGACTAGGGGGGCACACAGATACGCAGTATTTT. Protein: CASRPGLGGHTDTQYF.

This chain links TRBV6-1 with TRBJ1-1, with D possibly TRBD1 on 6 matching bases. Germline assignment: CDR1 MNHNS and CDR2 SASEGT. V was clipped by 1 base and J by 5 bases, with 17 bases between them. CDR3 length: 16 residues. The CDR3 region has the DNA TGTGCCAGCAGTGAAGGGTGGGGGCGATGGGGTACTGAAGCTTTCTTT. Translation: CASSEGWGRWGTEAFF.

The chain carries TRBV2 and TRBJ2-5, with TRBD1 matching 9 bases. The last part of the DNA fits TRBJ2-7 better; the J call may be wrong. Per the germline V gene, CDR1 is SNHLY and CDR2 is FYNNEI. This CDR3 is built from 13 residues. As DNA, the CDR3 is TGTGCCAGCCTAAAGGACAGGGGCCACGAGCAGTACTTC. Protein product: CASLKDRGHEQYF.

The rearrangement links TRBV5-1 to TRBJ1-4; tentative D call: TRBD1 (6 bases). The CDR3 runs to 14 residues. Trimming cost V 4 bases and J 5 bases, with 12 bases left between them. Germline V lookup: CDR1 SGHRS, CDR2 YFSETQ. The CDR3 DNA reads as TGCGCCAGCAGCACAGGGAAGTCAAATGAAAAACTGTTTTTT. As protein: CASSTGKSNEKLFF.

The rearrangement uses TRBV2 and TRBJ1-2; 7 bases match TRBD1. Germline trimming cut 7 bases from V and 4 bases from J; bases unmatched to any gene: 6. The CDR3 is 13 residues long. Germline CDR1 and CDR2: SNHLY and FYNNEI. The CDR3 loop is CASILQGIYGYTF. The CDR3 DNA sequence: TGTGCCAGCATCCTACAGGGGATCTATGGCTACACCTTC.

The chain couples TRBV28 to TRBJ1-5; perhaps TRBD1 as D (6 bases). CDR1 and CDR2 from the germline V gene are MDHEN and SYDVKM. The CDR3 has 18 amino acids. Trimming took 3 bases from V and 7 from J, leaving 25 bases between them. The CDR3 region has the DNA TGTGCCAGCAGTTTCCCTTCGTTCCCAGGGGCTGGGAAACAGCCCCAGCATTTT. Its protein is CASSFPSFPGAGKQPQHF.

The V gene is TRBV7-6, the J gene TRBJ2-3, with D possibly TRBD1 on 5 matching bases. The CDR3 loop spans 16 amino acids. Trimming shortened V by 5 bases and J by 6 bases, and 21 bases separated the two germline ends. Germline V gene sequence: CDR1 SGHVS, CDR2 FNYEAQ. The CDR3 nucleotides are TGTGCCAGCAGCCAGCGACTGGACACCTCTACGGATACGCAGTATTTT. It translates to CASSQRLDTSTDTQYF.

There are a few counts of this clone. The CDR3 region is CASIRRAGDNEQFF. For the CDR3, the DNA is TGTGCCAGCATCAGGAGAGCGGGAGACAATGAGCAGTTCTTC. The rearrangement links TRBV28 to TRBJ2-1; 8 bases align to TRBD2. Germline CDR1 is MDHEN and CDR2 is SYDVKM. The junction had 7 bases not matched to a gene; V was cut back by 7 bases and J by 5 bases. This CDR3 has 14 residues.

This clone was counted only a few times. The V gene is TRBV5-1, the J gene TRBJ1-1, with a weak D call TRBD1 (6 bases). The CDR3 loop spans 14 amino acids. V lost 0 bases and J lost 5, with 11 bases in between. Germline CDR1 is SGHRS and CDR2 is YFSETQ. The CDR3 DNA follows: TGCGCCAGCAGCTTGGACAGGGCGGGTACTGAAGCTTTCTTT. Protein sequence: CASSLDRAGTEAFF.

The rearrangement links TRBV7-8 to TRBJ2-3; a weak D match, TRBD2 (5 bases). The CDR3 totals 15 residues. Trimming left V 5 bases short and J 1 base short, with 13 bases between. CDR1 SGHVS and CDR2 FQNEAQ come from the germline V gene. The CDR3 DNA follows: TGTGCCAGCAGCCCCCGAGTCGGGGGCACAGATACGCAGTATTTT. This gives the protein CASSPRVGGTDTQYF.

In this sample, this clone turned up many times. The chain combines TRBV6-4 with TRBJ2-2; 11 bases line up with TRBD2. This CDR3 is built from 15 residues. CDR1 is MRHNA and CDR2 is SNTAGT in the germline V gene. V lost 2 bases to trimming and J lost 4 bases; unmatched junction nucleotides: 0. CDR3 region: CASSDTSGSTGELFF. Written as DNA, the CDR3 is TGTGCCAGCAGTGACACTAGCGGGAGCACCGGGGAGCTGTTTTTT.

CDR3 nucleotide sequence: TGTGCCACCAGGGGTGGGGGGTACACTGAAGCTTTCTTT. Encoded protein: CATRGGGYTEAFF. V is TRBV15 and J is TRBJ1-1; the D gene is possibly TRBD1 (5 bases). Germline lookup yields CDR1 LNHNV and CDR2 YYDKDF (reference sequence). With 6 bases removed from V and 3 bases from J, the gap between germline ends came to 11 bases. The CDR3 covers 13 residues.

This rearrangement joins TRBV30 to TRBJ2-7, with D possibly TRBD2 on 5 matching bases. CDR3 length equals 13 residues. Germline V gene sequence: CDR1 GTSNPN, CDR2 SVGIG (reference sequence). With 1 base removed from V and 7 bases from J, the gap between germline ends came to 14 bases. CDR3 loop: CAWSGIGPGEQYF. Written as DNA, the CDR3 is TGTGCCTGGAGTGGCATTGGCCCGGGGGAGCAGTACTTC. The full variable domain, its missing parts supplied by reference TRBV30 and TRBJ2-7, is SQTIHQWPATLVQPVGSPLSLECTVEGTSNPNLYWYRQAAGRGLQLLFYSVGIGQISSEVPQNLSASRPQDRQFILSSKKLLLSDSGFYLCAWSGIGPGEQYFGPGTRLTVT.

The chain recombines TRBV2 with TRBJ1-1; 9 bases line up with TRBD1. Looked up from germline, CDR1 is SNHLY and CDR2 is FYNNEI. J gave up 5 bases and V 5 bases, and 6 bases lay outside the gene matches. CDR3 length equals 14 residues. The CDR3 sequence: CASSLPGQGTEAFF. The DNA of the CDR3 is TGTGCCAGCAGTTTACCAGGACAGGGGACTGAAGCTTTCTTT.

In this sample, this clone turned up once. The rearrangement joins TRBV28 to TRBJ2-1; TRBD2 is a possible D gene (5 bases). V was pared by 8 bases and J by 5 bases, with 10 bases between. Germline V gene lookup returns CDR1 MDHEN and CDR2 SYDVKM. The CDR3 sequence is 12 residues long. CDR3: CASASGNNEQFF. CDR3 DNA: TGTGCCAGCGCATCCGGGAACAATGAGCAGTTCTTC.

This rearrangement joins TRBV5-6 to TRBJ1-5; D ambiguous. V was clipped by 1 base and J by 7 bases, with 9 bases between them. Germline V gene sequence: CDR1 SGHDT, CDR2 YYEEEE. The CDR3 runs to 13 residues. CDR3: CASSLWGGQPQHF. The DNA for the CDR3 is TGTGCCAGCAGCTTGTGGGGAGGGCAGCCCCAGCATTTT.

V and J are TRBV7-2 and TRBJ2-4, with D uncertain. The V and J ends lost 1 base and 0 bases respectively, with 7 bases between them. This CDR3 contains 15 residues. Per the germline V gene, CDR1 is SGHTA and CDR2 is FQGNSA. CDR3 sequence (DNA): TGTGCCAGCAGCTTAGGCGGTCTAGCCAAAAACATTCAGTACTTC. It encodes CASSLGGLAKNIQYF.

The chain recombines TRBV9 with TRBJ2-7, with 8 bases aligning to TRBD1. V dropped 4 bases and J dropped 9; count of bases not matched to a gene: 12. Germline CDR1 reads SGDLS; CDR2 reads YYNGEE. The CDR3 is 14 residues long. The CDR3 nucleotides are TGTGCCAGCAGCCCGCGCCAGGGGGCAGGGGCGCAGTACTTC. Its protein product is CASSPRQGAGAQYF. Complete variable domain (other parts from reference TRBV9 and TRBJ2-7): DSGVTQTPKHLITATGQRVTLRCSPRSGDLSVYWYQQSLDQGLQFLIQYYNGEERAKGNILERFSAQQFPDLHSELNLSSLELGDSALYFCASSPRQGAGAQYFGPGTRLTVT.